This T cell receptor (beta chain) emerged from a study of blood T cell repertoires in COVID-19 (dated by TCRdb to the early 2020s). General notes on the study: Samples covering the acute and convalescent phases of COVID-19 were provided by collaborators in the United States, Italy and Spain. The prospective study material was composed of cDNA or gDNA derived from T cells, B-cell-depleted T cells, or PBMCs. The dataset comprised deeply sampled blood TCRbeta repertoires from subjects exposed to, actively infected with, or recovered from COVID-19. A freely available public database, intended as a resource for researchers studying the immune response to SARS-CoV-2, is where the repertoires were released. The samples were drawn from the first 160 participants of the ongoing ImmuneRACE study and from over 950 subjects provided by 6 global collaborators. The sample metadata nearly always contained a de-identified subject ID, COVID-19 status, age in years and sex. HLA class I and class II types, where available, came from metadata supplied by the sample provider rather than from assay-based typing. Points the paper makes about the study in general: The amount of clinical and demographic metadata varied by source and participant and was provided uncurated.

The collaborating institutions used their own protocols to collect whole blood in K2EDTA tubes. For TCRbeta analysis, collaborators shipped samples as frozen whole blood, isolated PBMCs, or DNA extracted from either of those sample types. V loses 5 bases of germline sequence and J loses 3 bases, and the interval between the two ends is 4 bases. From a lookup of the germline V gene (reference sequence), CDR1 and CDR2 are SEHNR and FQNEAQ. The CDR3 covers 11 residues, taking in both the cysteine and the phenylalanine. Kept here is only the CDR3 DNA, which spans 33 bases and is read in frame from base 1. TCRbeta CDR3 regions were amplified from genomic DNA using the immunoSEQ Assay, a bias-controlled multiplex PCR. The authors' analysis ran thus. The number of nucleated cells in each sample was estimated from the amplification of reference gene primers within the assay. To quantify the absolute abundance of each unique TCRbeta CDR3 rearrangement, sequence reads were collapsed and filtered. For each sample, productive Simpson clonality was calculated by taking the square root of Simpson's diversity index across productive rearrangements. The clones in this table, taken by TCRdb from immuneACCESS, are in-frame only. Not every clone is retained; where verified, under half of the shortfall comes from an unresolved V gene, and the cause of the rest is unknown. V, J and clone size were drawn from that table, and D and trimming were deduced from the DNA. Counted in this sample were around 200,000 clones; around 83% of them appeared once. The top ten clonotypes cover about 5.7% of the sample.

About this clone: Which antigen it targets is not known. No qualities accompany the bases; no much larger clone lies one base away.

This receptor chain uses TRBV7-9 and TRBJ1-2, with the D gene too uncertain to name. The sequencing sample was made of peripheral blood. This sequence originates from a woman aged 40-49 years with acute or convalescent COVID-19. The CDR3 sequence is CASSRDYGYTF. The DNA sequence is TGTGCCAGCAGCCGGGACTATGGCTACACCTTC.